This T cell receptor beta chain was sequenced in a study of T cell responses to AZD1222 COVID-19 vaccine. Study findings and constraints: Spike-specific TCR breadth and depth both grew after two AZD1222 doses. White British people made up most donors, females outnumbered males, and clonal diversity was possibly underestimated.

Sequenced by immunoSEQ multiplex PCR; TCRdb stores in-frame clones only, minus some. Among about 120,000 clones listed, approximately 94% were seen once. In its sample, this clone was seen once. What it binds is unknown. The sequences come from peripheral blood, collected 28 days after the second AZD1222 dose. The clonotype originates from an adult who received the AZD1222 COVID-19 vaccine.

CDR3 nucleotides: TGTGCCATCAGAGTACGGGACAGCTATGGCTACACCTTC. Translation gives CAIRVRDSYGYTF. The chain uses TRBV10-3 and TRBJ1-2; TRBD1 matches 7 bases. Germline V lookup: CDR1 ENHRY, CDR2 SYGVKD. The CDR3 totals 13 residues. After removal of 6 bases from V and 4 bases from J, the junction contained 5 bases not matched to a gene.